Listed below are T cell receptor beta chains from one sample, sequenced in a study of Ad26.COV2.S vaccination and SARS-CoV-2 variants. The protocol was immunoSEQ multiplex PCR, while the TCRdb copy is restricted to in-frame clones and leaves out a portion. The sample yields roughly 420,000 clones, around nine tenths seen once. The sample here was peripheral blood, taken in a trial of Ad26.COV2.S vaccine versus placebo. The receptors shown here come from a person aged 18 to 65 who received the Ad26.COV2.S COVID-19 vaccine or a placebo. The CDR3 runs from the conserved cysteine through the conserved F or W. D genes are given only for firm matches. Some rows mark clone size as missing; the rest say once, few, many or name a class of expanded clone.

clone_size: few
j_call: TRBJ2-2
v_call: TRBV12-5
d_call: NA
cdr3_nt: TGTGCTAGTGGTTTGGATCAGACCGGGGAGCTGTTTTTT
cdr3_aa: CASGLDQTGELFF

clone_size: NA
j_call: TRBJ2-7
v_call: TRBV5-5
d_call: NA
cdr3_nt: TGTGCCAGCAGAAGGACTACCTACGAGCAGTACTTC
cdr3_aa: CASRRTTYEQYF

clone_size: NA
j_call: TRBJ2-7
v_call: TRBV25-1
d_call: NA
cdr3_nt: TGTGCCAGCAGTGAAGGGGGAGACTACGAGCAGTACTTC
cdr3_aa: CASSEGGDYEQYF

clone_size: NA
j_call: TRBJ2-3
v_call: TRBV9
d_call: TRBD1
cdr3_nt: TGTGCCAGCAGCTCTCGGACAGGGGCCCACACAGATACGCAGTATTTT
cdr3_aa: CASSSRTGAHTDTQYF

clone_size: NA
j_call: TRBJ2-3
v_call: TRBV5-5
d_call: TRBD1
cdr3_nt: TGTGCCAGCAGCTTCCGTCAGGGGGGCACAGATACGCAGTATTTT
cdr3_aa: CASSFRQGGTDTQYF

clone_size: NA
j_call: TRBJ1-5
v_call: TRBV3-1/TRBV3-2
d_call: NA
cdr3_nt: TGTGCCAGCAGCCAACACCGGGACTCTTCGCCGGCCAATCAGCCCCAGCATTTT
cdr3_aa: CASSQHRDSSPANQPQHF

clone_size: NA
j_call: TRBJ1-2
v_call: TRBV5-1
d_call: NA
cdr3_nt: TGCGCCAGCAGCTTGTTATCAGGGTCTAACTATGGCTACACCTTC
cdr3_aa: CASSLLSGSNYGYTF

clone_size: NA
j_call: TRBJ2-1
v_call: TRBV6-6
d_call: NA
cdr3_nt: TGTGCCAGCAGTTACGGTGGGGGGGCCCTAAGGGAGCAGTTCTTC
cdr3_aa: CASSYGGGALREQFF

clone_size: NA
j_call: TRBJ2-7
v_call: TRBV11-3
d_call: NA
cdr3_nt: TGTGCCAGCAGCCCGAGTCAAAGCTCCTACGAGCAGTACTTC
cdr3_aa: CASSPSQSSYEQYF

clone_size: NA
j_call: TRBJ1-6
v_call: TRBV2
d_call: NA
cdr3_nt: TGTGCCAGCAGTGAATTCCGGGACGAGAGATCACCCCTCCACTTT
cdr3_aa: CASSEFRDERSPLHF

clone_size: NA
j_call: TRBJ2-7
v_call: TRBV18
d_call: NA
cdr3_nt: TGTGCCAGCTCACCAAGGACCTACGAGCAGTACTTC
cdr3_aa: CASSPRTYEQYF

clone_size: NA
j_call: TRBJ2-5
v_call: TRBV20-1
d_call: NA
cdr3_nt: TGCAGTGCCCGGGTTTATGAGACCCAGTACTTC
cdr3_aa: CSARVYETQYF

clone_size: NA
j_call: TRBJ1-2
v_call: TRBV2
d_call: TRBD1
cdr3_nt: TGTGCCAGCAGTGATAAGACAGGGTTTGGCTACACCTTC
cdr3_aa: CASSDKTGFGYTF

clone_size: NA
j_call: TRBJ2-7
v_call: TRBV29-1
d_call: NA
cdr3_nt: TGCAGCGTCTCCGGGACCCGATGGTTAGGTGGGAGTTACGAGCAGTACTTC
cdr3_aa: CSVSGTRWLGGSYEQYF

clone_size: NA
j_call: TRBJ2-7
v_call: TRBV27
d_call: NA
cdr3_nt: TGTGCCAGCAGTTTTCTTTCGGGCAGGGTCTACGAGCAGTACTTC
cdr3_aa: CASSFLSGRVYEQYF

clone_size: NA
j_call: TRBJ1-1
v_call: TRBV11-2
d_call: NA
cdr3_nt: TGTGCCAGCAGCTTAGGTGGGGGGGGGAACACTGAAGCTTTCTTT
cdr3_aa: CASSLGGGGNTEAFF

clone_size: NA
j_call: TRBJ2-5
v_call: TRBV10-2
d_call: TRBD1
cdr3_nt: TGCGCCAGCAGCGGGGGACAGGGAGGATTAGAGACCCAGTACTTC
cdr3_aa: CASSGGQGGLETQYF

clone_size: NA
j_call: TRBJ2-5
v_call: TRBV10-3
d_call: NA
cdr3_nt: TGTGCCATCAGTGAGTCCGCGGGGACAAAAGAGGAGACCCAGTACTTC
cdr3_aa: CAISESAGTKEETQYF

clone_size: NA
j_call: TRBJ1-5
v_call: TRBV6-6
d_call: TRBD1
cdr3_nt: TGTGCCAGCAGCCAGGGGGTTTATAGCAATCAGCCCCAGCATTTT
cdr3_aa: CASSQGVYSNQPQHF

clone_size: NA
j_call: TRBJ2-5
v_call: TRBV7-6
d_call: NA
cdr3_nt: TGTGCCAGCAGCTTAGGCCAGAGAGGACAAGAGACCCAGTACTTC
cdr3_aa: CASSLGQRGQETQYF

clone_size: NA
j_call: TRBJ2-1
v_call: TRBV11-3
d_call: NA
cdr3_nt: TGTGCCAGCAGCTTCAATCTGAGGGGATCAGACAATGAGCAGTTCTTC
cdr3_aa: CASSFNLRGSDNEQFF

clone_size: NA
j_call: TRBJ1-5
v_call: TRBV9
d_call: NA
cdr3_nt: TGTGCCAGCAGCGTAGGAGCGTTCAGCAATCAGCCCCAGCATTTT
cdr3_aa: CASSVGAFSNQPQHF

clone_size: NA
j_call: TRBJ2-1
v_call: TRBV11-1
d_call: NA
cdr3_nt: TGTGCCAGCAGCTTAGCGCAGGGGGACTTCCGGGATGGCAATGAGCAGTTCTTC
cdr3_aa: CASSLAQGDFRDGNEQFF

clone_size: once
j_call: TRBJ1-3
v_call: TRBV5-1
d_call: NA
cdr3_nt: TGCGCCAGCAGGGTGGACCGGGACTCTGGAAACACCATATATTTT
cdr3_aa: CASRVDRDSGNTIYF

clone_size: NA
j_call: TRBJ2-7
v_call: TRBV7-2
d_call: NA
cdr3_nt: TGTGCCAGCAGCTTAGACAGTGTTGGGTACGAGCAGTACTTC
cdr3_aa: CASSLDSVGYEQYF

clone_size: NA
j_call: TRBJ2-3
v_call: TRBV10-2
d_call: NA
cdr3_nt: TGCGCCAGCAGTGAGTGGGCCACCGGGGATACGCAGTATTTT
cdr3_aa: CASSEWATGDTQYF

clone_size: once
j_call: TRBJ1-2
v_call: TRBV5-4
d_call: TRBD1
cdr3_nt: TGTGCCAGCAGCTTGGTCAGGGGGAGTTATGGCTACACCTTC
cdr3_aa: CASSLVRGSYGYTF

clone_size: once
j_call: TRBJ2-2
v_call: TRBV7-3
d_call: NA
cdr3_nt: TGTGCCAGCAGCTTAACAGGGGGAGAAACCGGGGAGCTGTTTTTT
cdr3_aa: CASSLTGGETGELFF

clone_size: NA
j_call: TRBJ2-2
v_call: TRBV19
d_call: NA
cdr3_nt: TGTGCCAGTAGTAGGGCAGTGGAATCCGGGGAGCTGTTTTTT
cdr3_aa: CASSRAVESGELFF

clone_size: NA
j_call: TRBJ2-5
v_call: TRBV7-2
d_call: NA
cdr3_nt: TGTGCCAGCAGCTCCCCGACACAGCCACAAGAGACCCAGTACTTC
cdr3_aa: CASSSPTQPQETQYF

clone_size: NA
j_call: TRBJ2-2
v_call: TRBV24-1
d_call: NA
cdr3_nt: TGTGCCACCAGTGCCCTGGGGCAGGGCGGCGGGGAGCTGTTTTTT
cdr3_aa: CATSALGQGGGELFF

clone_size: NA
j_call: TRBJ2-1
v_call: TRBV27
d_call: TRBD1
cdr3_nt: TGTGCCAGCAGTTTCGGGACAGGGGGTTACAATGAGCAGTTCTTC
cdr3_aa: CASSFGTGGYNEQFF

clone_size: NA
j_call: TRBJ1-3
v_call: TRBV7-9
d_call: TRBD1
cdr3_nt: TGTGCCAGCGTAACAGGGGGCAAGGGCTTTGGAAACACCATATATTTT
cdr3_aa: CASVTGGKGFGNTIYF

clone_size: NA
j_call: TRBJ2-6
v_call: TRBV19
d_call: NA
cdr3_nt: TGTGCCAGTAGTTCAACACAGGGGTGGGACTCTCGGGCCAACGTCCTGACTTTC
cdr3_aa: CASSSTQGWDSRANVLTF

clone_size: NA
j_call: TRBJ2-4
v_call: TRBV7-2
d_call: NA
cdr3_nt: TGTGCCAGCAGCTTAGCACAGCTGGGGAACATTCAGTACTTC
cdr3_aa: CASSLAQLGNIQYF

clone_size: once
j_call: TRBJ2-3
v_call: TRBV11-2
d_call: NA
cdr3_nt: TGTGCCAGCAGCTTTCCAGGGGTGGATACGCAGTATTTT
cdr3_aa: CASSFPGVDTQYF

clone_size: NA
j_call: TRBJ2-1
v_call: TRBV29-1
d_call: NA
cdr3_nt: TGCAGCGTTGTGGGCCGAAACTCCTACAATGAGCAGTTCTTC
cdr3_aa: CSVVGRNSYNEQFF

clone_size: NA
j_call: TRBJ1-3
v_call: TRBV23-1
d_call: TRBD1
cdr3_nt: TGCGCCAGCAGTCGACTACAGGGGCCTGGAAACACCATATATTTT
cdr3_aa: CASSRLQGPGNTIYF